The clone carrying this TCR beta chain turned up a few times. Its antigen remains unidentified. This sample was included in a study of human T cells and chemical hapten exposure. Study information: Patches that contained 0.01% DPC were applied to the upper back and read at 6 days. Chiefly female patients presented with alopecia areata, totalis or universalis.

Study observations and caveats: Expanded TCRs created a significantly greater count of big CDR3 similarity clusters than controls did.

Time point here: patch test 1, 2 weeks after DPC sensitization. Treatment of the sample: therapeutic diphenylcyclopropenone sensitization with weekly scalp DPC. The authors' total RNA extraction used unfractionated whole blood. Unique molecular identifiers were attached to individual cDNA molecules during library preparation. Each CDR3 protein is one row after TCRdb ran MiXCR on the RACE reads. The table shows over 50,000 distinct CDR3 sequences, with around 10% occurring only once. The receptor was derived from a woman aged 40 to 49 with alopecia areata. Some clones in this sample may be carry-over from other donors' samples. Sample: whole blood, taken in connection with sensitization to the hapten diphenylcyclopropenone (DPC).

In nucleotides, the CDR3 is TGTGCCAGCAGCGCGGACAGGGGGCTCAATCAGCCCCAGCATTTT. Translating it yields CASSADRGLNQPQHF. The genes are TRBV5-4 and TRBJ1-5, with TRBD1 identical over 11 bases. The CDR3 sequence is 15 residues long. The ends lost 4 bases at V and 3 bases at J; junction bases unmatched: 3. The germline CDR1 and CDR2 sequences are SGHNT and YYREEE (reference sequence).